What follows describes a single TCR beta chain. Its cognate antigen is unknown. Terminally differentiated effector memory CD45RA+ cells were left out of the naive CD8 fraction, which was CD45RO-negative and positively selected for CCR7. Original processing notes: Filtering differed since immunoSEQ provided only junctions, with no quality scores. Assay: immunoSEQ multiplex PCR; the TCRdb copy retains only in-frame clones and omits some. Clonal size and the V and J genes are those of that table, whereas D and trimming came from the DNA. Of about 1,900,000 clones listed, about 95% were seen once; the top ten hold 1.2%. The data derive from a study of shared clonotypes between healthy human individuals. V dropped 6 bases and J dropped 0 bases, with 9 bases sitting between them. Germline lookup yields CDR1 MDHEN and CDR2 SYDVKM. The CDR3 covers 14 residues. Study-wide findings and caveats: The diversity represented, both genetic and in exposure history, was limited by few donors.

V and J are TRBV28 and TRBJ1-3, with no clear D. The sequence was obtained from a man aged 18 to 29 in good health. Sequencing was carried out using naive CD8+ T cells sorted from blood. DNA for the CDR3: TGTGCCAGCAGCGCCAGGCACTCTGGAAACACCATATATTTT. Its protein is CASSARHSGNTIYF.